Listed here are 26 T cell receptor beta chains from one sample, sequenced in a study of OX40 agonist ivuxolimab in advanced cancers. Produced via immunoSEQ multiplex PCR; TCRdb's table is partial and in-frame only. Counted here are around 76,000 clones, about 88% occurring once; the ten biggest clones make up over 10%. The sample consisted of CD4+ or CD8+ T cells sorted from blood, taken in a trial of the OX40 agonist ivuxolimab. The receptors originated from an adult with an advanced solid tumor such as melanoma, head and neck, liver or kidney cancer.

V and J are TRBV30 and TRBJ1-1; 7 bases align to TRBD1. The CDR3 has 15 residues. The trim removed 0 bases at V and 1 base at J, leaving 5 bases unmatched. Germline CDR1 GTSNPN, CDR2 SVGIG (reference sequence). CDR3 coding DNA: TGTGCCTGGAGTGTACAGGGGCTAACGAACACTGAAGCTTTCTTT. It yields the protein CAWSVQGLTNTEAFF.

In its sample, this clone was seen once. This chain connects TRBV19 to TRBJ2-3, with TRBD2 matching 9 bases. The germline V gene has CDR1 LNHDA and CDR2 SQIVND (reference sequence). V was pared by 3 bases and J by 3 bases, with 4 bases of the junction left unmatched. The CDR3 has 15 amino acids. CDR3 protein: CASSMREGVTDTQYF. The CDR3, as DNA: TGTGCCAGTAGTATGCGGGAGGGGGTAACAGATACGCAGTATTTT.

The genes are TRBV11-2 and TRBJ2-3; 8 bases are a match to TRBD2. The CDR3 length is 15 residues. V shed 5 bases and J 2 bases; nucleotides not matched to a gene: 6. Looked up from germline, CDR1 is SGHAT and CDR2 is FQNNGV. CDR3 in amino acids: CASSRTSFYTDTQYF. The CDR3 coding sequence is TGTGCCAGCAGCCGGACTAGCTTTTACACAGATACGCAGTATTTT.

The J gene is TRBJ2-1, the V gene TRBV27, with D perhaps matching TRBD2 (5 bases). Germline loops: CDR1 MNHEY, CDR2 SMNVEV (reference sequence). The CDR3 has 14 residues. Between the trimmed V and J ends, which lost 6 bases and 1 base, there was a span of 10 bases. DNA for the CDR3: TGTGCCAGCAGCTTCGGACTGTCCTACAATGAGCAGTTCTTC. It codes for CASSFGLSYNEQFF.

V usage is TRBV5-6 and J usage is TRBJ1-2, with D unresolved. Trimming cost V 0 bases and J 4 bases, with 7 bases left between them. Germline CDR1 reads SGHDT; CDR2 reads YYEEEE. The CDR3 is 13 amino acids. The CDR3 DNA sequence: TGTGCCAGCAGCTTGGGGGGAGCCTATGGCTACACCTTC. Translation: CASSLGGAYGYTF.

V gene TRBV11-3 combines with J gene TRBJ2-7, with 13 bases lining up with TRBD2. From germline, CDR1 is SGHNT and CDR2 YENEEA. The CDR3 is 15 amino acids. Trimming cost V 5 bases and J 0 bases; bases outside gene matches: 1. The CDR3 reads CASSRTSGSSYEQYF. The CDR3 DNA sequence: TGTGCCAGCAGCCGGACTAGCGGGAGCTCCTACGAGCAGTACTTC.

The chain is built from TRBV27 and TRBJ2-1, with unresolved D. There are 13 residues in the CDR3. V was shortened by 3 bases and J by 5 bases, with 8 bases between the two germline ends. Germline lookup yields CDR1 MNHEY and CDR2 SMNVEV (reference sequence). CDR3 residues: CASSFGWNNEQFF. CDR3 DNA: TGTGCCAGCAGTTTTGGCTGGAACAATGAGCAGTTCTTC.

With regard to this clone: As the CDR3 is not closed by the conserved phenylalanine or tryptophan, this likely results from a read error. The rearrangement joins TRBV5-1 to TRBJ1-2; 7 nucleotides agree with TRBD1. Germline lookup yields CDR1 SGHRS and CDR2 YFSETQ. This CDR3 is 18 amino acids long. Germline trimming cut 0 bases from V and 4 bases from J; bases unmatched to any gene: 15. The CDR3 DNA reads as TGCGCCAGCAGCTTGGACCCCTGGACAGGCGAAAGCTCCTATGGCTACACCTCC. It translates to CASSLDPWTGESSYGYTS.

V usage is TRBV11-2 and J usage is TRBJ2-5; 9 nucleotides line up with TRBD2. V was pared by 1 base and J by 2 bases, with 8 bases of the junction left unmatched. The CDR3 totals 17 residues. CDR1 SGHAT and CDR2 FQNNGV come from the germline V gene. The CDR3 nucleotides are TGTGCCAGCAGCTTAGGAGGGCCTAGCGGGAAACAAGAGACCCAGTACTTC. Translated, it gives CASSLGGPSGKQETQYF.

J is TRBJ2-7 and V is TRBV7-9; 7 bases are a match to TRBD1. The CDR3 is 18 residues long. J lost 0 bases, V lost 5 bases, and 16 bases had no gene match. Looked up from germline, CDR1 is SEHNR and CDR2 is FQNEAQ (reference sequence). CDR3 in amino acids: CASSQEGGWPQSSYEQYF. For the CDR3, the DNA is TGTGCCAGCAGCCAAGAAGGGGGCTGGCCCCAAAGCTCCTACGAGCAGTACTTC.

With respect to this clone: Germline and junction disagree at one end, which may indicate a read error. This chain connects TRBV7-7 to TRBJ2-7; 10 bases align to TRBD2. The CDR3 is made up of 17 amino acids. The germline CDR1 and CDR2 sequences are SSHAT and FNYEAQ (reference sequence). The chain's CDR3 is CASSLDGSGTSAYEQYF. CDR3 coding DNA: TGTGCTAGCAGCTTAGATGGGTCCGGGACTAGCGCCTACGAGCAGTACTTC. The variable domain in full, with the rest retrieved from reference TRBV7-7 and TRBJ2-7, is GAGVSQSPRYKVTKRGQDVTLRCDPISSHATLYWYQQALGQGPEFLTYFNYEAQPDKSGLPSDRFSAERPEGSISTLTIQRTEQRDSAMYRCASSLDGSGTSAYEQYFGPGTRLTVT.

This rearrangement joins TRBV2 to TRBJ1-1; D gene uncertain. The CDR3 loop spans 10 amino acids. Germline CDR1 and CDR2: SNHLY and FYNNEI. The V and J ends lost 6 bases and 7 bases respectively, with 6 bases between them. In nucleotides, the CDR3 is TGTGCCAGCAGGGGAGTTGAAGCTTTCTTT. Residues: CASRGVEAFF.

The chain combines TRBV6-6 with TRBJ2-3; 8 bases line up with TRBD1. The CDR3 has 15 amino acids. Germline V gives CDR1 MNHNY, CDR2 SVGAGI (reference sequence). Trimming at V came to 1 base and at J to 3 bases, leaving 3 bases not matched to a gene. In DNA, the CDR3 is TGTGCCAGCAGTTACTTGGGACAGGATACAGATACGCAGTATTTT. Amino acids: CASSYLGQDTDTQYF.

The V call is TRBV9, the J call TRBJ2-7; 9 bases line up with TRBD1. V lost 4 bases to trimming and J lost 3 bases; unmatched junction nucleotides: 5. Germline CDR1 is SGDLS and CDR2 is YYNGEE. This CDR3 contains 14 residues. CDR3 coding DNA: TGTGCCAGCAGCCCCGGGACAGGGTACTACGAGCAGTACTTC. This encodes CASSPGTGYYEQYF.

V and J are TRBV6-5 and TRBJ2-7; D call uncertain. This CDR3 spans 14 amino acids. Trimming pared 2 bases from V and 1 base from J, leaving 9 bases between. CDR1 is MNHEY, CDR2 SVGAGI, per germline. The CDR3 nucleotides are TGTGCCAGCAGTTACGGGTATTCTTCCTACGAGCAGTACTTC. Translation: CASSYGYSSYEQYF.

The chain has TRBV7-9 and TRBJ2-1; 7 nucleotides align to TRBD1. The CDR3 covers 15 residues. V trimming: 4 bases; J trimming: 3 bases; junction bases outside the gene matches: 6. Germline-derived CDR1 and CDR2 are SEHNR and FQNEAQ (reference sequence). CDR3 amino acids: CASSSPGQIYNEQFF. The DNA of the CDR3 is TGTGCCAGCAGCTCCCCGGGACAGATCTACAATGAGCAGTTCTTC. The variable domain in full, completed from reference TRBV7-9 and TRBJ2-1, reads DTGVSQNPRHKITKRGQNVTFRCDPISEHNRLYWYRQTLGQGPEFLTYFQNEAQLEKSRLLSDRFSAERPKGSFSTLEIQRTEQGDSAMYLCASSSPGQIYNEQFFGPGTRLTVL.

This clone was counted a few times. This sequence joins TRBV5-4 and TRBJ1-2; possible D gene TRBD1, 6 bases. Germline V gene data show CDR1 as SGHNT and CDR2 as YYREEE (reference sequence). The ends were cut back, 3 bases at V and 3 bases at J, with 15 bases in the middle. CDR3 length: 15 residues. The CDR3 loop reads CASSSGQRGDYGYTF. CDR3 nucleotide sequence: TGTGCCAGCAGCTCAGGACAGAGGGGAGACTATGGCTACACCTTC. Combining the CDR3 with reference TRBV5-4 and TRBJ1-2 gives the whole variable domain ETGVTQSPTHLIKTRGQQVTLRCSSQSGHNTVSWYQQALGQGPQFIFQYYREEENGRGNFPPRFSGLQFPNYSSELNVNALELDDSALYLCASSSGQRGDYGYTFGSGTRLTVV.

The CDR3 region is CASSDLPGSNTGELFF. CDR3 nucleotides: TGTGCCAGCAGTGACTTGCCGGGTTCGAACACCGGGGAGCTGTTTTTT. This chain uses TRBV6-4 with TRBJ2-2; D not certain. The germline V gene encodes CDR1 MRHNA and CDR2 SNTAGT. V was pared by 1 base and J by 0 bases, with 9 bases between. CDR3 length equals 16 residues.

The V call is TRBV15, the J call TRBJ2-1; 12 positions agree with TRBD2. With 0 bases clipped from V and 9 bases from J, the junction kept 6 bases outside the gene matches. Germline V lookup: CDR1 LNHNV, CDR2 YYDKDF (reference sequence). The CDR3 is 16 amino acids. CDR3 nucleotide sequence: TGTGCCACCAGCAGAGATCGATCGGGACTAGCGGGTGAGCAGTTCTTC. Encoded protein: CATSRDRSGLAGEQFF.

This CDR3 reads CAWGRRGGGNQPQHF. The CDR3, as DNA: TGTGCCTGGGGTCGCCGGGGAGGGGGCAATCAGCCCCAGCATTTT. The V and J genes are TRBV30 and TRBJ1-5; tentative D call: TRBD1 (5 bases). Germline V lookup: CDR1 GTSNPN, CDR2 SVGIG (reference sequence). The CDR3 is 15 residues long. The V and J ends lost 5 bases and 2 bases respectively, with 16 bases between them.

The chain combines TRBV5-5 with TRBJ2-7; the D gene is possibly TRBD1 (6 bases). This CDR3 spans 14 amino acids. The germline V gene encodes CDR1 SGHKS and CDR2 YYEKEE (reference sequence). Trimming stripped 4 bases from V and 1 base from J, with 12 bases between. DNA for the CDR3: TGTGCCAGCAGCCCTGGGACACTTTCCTACGAGCAGTACTTC. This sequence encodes CASSPGTLSYEQYF.

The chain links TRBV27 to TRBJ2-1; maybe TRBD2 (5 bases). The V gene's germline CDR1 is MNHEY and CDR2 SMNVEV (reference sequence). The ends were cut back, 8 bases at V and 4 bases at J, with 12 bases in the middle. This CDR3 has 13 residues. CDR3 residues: CASRTFRYNEQFF. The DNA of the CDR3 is TGTGCCAGCCGGACTTTCCGATACAATGAGCAGTTCTTC.

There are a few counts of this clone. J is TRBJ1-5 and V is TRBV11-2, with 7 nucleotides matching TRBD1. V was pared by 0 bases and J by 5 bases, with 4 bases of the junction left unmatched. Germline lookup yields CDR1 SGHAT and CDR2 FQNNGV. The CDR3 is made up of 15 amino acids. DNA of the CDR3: TGTGCCAGCAGCTTAGAAGGGACAGTCTATCAGCCCCAGCATTTT. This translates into CASSLEGTVYQPQHF.

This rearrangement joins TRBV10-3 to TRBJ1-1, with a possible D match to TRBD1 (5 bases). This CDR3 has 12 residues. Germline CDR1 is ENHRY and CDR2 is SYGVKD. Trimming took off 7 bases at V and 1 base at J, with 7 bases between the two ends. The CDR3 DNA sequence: TGTGCCATCAAAGACAGGAACACTGAAGCTTTCTTT. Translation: CAIKDRNTEAFF.

CDR3 in amino acids: CASSNGVFGSYEQYF. In DNA, the CDR3 is TGTGCCAGCAGCAACGGGGTTTTCGGCTCCTACGAGCAGTACTTC. The chain uses TRBV6-1 and TRBJ2-7, with D perhaps TRBD2 (5 bases). CDR1 and CDR2 (germline): MNHNS, SASEGT. V shed 6 bases and J shed 0 bases, with 15 bases lying between them. The length of the CDR3 is 15 residues.

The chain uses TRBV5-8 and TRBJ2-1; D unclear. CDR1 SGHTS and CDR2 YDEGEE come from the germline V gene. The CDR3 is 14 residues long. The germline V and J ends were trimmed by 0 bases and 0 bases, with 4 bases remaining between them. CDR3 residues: CASSLGGSYNEQFF. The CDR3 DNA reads TGTGCCAGCAGCTTGGGTGGCTCCTACAATGAGCAGTTCTTC.